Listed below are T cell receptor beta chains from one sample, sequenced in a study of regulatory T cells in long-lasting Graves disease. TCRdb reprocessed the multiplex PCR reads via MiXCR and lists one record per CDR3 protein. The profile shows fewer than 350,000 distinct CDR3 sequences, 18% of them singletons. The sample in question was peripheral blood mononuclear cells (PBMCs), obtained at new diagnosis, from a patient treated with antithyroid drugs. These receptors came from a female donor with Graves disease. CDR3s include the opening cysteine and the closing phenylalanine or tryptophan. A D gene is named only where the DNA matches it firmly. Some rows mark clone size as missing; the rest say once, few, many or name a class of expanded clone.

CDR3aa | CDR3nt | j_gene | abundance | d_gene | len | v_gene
CASRVGGTGRYEQYF | TGTGCCAGTAGAGTGGGAGGGACAGGGAGGTACGAGCAGTACTTC | TRBJ2-7 | once | TRBD1 | 15 | TRBV19
CASSRAGAKAPYNEQFF | TGTGCCAGCAGCCGCGCCGGGGCCAAAGCACCCTACAATGAGCAGTTCTTC | TRBJ2-1 | many | - | 17 | TRBV13
CASSLAAGPYGYTF | TGTGCCAGCAGCTTAGCTGCGGGGCCGTATGGCTACACCTTC | TRBJ1-2 | few | - | 14 | TRBV11-3
CASSFGDALGADTQYF | TGTGCCAGCAGTTTCGGGGACGCCCTCGGGGCAGATACGCAGTATTTT | TRBJ2-3 | - | - | 16 | TRBV12-3/TRBV12-4
CAISEPHGTGYNEQFF | TGTGCCATCAGTGAGCCCCATGGGACTGGCTACAATGAGCAGTTCTTC | TRBJ2-1 | many | - | 16 | TRBV10-3
CSVEGSGREQYF | TGCAGCGTTGAAGGGTCAGGGCGGGAGCAGTACTTC | TRBJ2-7 | many | - | 12 | TRBV29-1
CASSQTLAGGPYNEQFF | TGTGCCAGCAGCCAAACACTAGCGGGAGGGCCTTACAATGAGCAGTTCTTC | TRBJ2-1 | many | TRBD2 | 17 | TRBV3-1
CASSLGYSYNEQFF | TGTGCCAGCAGCTTGGGATACTCCTACAATGAGCAGTTCTTC | TRBJ2-1 | many | - | 14 | TRBV11-3
CASSYLPAGASYNEQFF | TGCGCCAGCAGCTACCTTCCAGCGGGAGCTTCGTACAATGAGCAGTTCTTC | TRBJ2-1 | few | TRBD2 | 17 | TRBV4-1
CSAQRGYEQYF | TGCAGTGCCCAGCGCGGCTACGAGCAGTACTTC | TRBJ2-7 | few | - | 11 | TRBV20-1
CSVPESSDTQYF | TGCAGCGTGCCGGAATCATCAGATACGCAGTATTTT | TRBJ2-3 | many | - | 12 | TRBV29-1
CASSFVPTLGNTGELFF | TGTGCCAGCAGTTTTGTCCCTACGTTGGGAAACACCGGGGAGCTGTTTTTT | TRBJ2-2 | many | - | 17 | TRBV27
CASKSQLDGGRLVHYEQYF | TGTGCCAGCAAATCTCAACTCGACGGGGGGCGACTAGTCCACTACGAGCAGTACTTC | TRBJ2-7 | many | - | 19 | TRBV28
CASSWGSHTNYGYTF | TGTGCCAGCAGTTGGGGGTCCCACACGAACTATGGCTACACCTTC | TRBJ1-2 | many | - | 15 | TRBV28
CASSTTLGSNQPQHF | TGTGCCAGTAGTACGACATTGGGGAGCAATCAGCCCCAGCATTTT | TRBJ1-5 | few | - | 15 | TRBV19
CASSLGVAGGPSSSYNEQFF | TGTGCCAGCAGCTTAGGAGTAGCGGGAGGGCCCTCGAGCTCCTACAATGAGCAGTTCTTC | TRBJ2-1 | many | TRBD2 | 20 | TRBV7-2
CASRLDSMSPEAFF | TGCGCCAGCAGGTTGGACAGTATGAGCCCTGAAGCTTTCTTT | TRBJ1-1 | many | - | 14 | TRBV5-1
CASSPQSRSEQYF | TGTGCCAGCTCACCACAGTCTAGGTCCGAGCAGTACTTC | TRBJ2-7 | many | - | 13 | TRBV18
CASRVNPGPAYEQYF | TGTGCCAGTAGGGTTAACCCGGGCCCCGCCTACGAGCAGTACTTC | TRBJ2-7 | few | - | 15 | TRBV19
CAWSHGRDYGYTF | TGTGCCTGGAGTCACGGGCGAGACTATGGCTACACCTTC | TRBJ1-2 | many | - | 13 | TRBV30
CASSLSARGSIYEQFF | TGTGCCAGCAGTTTATCCGCCAGGGGTTCTATATATGAGCAGTTCTTC | TRBJ2-1 | - | - | 16 | TRBV27
CATSSWDGNTIYF | TGTGCCACCAGCAGTTGGGATGGAAACACCATATATTTT | TRBJ1-3 | many | - | 13 | TRBV15
CASSRLAGGGTDTQYF | TGTGCCAGTAGTAGGCTAGCGGGAGGGGGGACAGATACGCAGTATTTT | TRBJ2-3 | few | TRBD2 | 16 | TRBV19
CASSASTGAWFF | TGTGCCAGCAGTGCCTCCACGGGGGCTTGGTTCTTC | TRBJ2-1 | few | - | 12 | TRBV25-1
CASSPDAGMEKLFF | TGTGCCAGCTCACCAGACGCGGGAATGGAAAAACTGTTTTTT | TRBJ1-4 | few | - | 14 | TRBV18
CASSSPGARSNQPQHF | TGTGCCAGCAGTTCCCCGGGGGCGCGCAGCAATCAGCCCCAGCATTTT | TRBJ1-5 | many | - | 16 | TRBV12-3/TRBV12-4
CASSFGGAIGQPQHF | TGTGCCAGCAGTTTCGGGGGGGCGATAGGTCAGCCCCAGCATTTT | TRBJ1-5 | many | - | 15 | TRBV12-3/TRBV12-4
CASSLVVRDLGADVWYF | TGTGCCAGCAGCTTAGTTGTGCGGGATCTCGGCGCGGATGTCTGGTATTTT | TRBJ2-3 | - | - | 17 | TRBV13
CASSKGVTNAGGAGNTGELFF | TGTGCCAGCAGCAAGGGAGTGACGAACGCAGGGGGCGCGGGGAACACCGGGGAGCTGTTTTTT | TRBJ2-2 | many | TRBD1 | 21 | TRBV11-2
CATGYGRGIYNEQFF | TGTGCCACCGGATACGGGAGGGGTATCTACAATGAGCAGTTCTTC | TRBJ2-1 | many | TRBD2 | 15 | TRBV28
CASRTDGNQPQHF | TGTGCCAGCAGGACGGACGGGAATCAGCCCCAGCATTTT | TRBJ1-5 | many | - | 13 | TRBV28
CASSQDPRGRGMLNTEAFF | TGTGCCAGCAGCCAAGATCCCCGGGGAAGGGGAATGTTGAACACTGAAGCTTTCTTT | TRBJ1-1 | - | - | 19 | TRBV3-1
CSVAPWGVDTEAFF | TGCAGCGTGGCACCGTGGGGGGTTGACACTGAAGCTTTCTTT | TRBJ1-1 | many | - | 14 | TRBV29-1
CASSLEQGNLDF | TGTGCCAGCAGCTTAGAACAGGGGAACTTAGACTTC | TRBJ2-4 | many | TRBD1 | 12 | TRBV7-9
CASGTGQGYGYTF | TGTGCCAGCGGAACGGGACAGGGCTATGGCTACACCTTC | TRBJ1-2 | few | TRBD1 | 13 | TRBV7-3
CATSRTSGSQETQYF | TGTGCCACCAGCCGGACTAGCGGGAGCCAAGAGACCCAGTACTTC | TRBJ2-5 | many | TRBD2 | 15 | TRBV24-1
CASSYSRVVGVGTDTQYF | TGTGCCAGCAGTTACTCGAGGGTCGTTGGGGTGGGCACAGATACGCAGTATTTT | TRBJ2-3 | - | - | 18 | TRBV6-2/TRBV6-3